Sequencing of this T cell receptor (beta chain) was carried out in a study of blood T cell repertoires in COVID-19. Turning to the study itself: Italy, Spain and the United States were the sources of the convalescent and acute COVID-19 samples. Sample material is recorded as cDNA or gDNA derived from T cells, B-cell-depleted T cells, or PBMCs.

Study processing details: From reference gene primer amplification, estimates of nucleated cell counts were derived. Sequenced by immunoSEQ multiplex PCR; TCRdb stores in-frame clones only, minus some. The V and J calls and clone size are taken from that table; D and trimming were inferred from the DNA. This table holds 390,000 or so clones, around 86% found once. The CDR3 has 19 residues. Trimming stripped 4 bases from V and 3 bases from J, with 28 bases between. Per germline, CDR1 SGHTS and CDR2 YDEGEE. This clonotype was sampled from a young woman with active or convalescent COVID-19. The chain is built from TRBV5-8 and TRBJ1-2; D perhaps matches TRBD1 (5 bases). The specimen was peripheral blood. The CDR3 DNA reads TGTGCCAGCAGCGCCGCCGTGGGGGGGGTAGTGAGAGGAGACTATGGCTACACCTTC. It encodes CASSAAVGGVVRGDYGYTF.